The source of this TCR beta chain is a study of T-cell reconstitution after alpha-beta-depleted transplantation in children. With 8 bases removed from V and 0 bases from J, the gap between germline ends came to 8 bases. CDR1 is MNHEY and CDR2 is SMNVEV in the germline V gene (reference sequence). The CDR3 totals 12 residues. Unique molecular identifiers featured in how the TCRbeta library was prepared. TCRdb itself ran the PCR reads through MiXCR, one entry per CDR3 protein. The sample lists 200,000 to 300,000 distinct CDR3 sequences; roughly 8% were seen once. This clonotype was observed at least ten times. The antigen remains unidentified. Findings and limits, study-wide: One year after transplant, T-cell counts and diversity came mostly from newly produced T cells. Reported findings indicate that, about two months after transplant, alpha-beta T cells came from several hundred expanded clones, which were derived from non-depleted graft cells. Recipient T cells and thymic progenitors that survived were the source of the high TCRbeta diversity seen at day 60 in some patients.

This clonotype was sampled from a male patient between 10 and 17 years old who had a stem cell transplant for acute lymphoblastic leukemia, so the T cells may come from the graft donor. The chain employs TRBV27 and TRBJ2-7, with D perhaps TRBD1 or TRBD2 (5 bases each). The source material was PBMCs, mostly from graft donor cells, sampled 180 days after TCRalphabeta/CD19-depleted stem cell transplant. The CDR3, as DNA: TGTGCCAGCGGGGGTCCCTCCTACGAGCAGTACTTC. Translated, it gives CASGGPSYEQYF.